These 23 T cell receptor beta chains were sequenced from one sample in a study of human T cells and chemical hapten exposure. TCRdb reprocessed the RACE reads via MiXCR and lists one record per CDR3 protein. The sample carries some 360,000 distinct CDR3 sequences, 4% to 6% recorded once. Time point defined: pre-sensitization, week 0. Treatment noted: therapeutic diphenylcyclopropenone sensitization with weekly scalp DPC. The input for sequencing was whole blood, taken in connection with sensitization to the hapten diphenylcyclopropenone (DPC). The receptors stem from a woman aged 45-59 years with alopecia areata. Some clones in this sample may be carry-over from other donors' samples.

This clonotype was observed at least ten times. This chain uses TRBV2 with TRBJ2-7; no clear D gene. Trimming cost V 7 bases and J 2 bases, with 15 bases left between them. The germline gives CDR1 SNHLY, CDR2 FYNNEI. The CDR3 has 14 residues. Written as DNA, the CDR3 is TGTGCCAGCACCCGACGTGGGGATACCTACGAGCAGTACTTC. Protein sequence: CASTRRGDTYEQYF. The variable domain in full, completed from reference TRBV2 and TRBJ2-7, reads EPEVTQTPSHQVTQMGQEVILRCVPISNHLYFYWYRQILGQKVEFLVSFYNNEISEKSEIFDDQFSVERPDGSNFTLKIRSTKLEDSAMYFCASTRRGDTYEQYFGPGTRLTVT.

Only a few counts were recorded for this clonotype. The chain links TRBV11-2 to TRBJ2-1; 8 nucleotides align to TRBD1. The length of the CDR3 is 17 residues. CDR1 and CDR2 (germline): SGHAT, FQNNGV. J lost 0 bases, V lost 4 bases, and 8 bases had no gene match. The CDR3 here is CASSSPGQVSSYNEQFF. The CDR3 nucleotides read TGTGCCAGCAGCTCCCCGGGACAGGTGAGCTCCTACAATGAGCAGTTCTTC.

This clonotype was detected ten times or more. The rearrangement uses TRBV20-1 and TRBJ2-5; D remains ambiguous. V shed 1 base and J shed 5 bases, with 2 bases lying between them. The CDR3 is made up of 10 amino acids. Germline CDR1 DFQATT, CDR2 SNEGSKA (reference sequence). This CDR3 reads CSARGETQYF. CDR3 DNA sequence: TGCAGTGCTAGAGGGGAGACCCAGTACTTC.

This clonotype was detected ten times or more. The V call is TRBV27, the J call TRBJ1-5, with D unresolved. The V end was cut by 4 bases, the J end by 5 bases, with 15 bases between. The CDR3 is 15 residues long. Germline CDR1 reads MNHEY; CDR2 reads SMNVEV (reference sequence). For the CDR3, the DNA is TGTGCCAGCAGTTGGAGCGGGATGATGGATCAGCCCCAGCATTTT. Protein product: CASSWSGMMDQPQHF.

This clonotype has more than one count but fewer than ten. The chain has TRBV3-1 and TRBJ2-4; D gene ambiguous. Trimming took 0 bases from V and 1 from J, leaving 1 base between them. The CDR3 is made up of 13 amino acids. Germline-derived CDR1 and CDR2 are LGHDT and YNNKEL (reference sequence). Written as DNA, the CDR3 is TGTGCCAGCAGCCAAGACGCCAAAAACATTCAGTACTTC. It specifies CASSQDAKNIQYF.

This rearrangement joins TRBV6-2 or TRBV6-3 to TRBJ2-3, with 7 bases that match TRBD2. The J segment lost 5 bases and the V segment lost 6 bases, leaving 2 bases of the junction unmatched. Germline V gene sequence: CDR1 MNHEY, CDR2 SVGEGT. The CDR3 has 12 amino acids. The chain's CDR3 is CASSGLGDTQYF. The CDR3 nucleotides read TGTGCCAGCAGCGGACTAGGAGATACGCAGTATTTT.

This clonotype was observed at least ten times. J is TRBJ2-2 and V is TRBV7-9; a possible D gene is TRBD2 (5 bases). Between the trimmed V and J ends, which lost 2 bases and 1 base, there was a span of 5 bases. Germline values: CDR1 SEHNR, CDR2 FQNEAQ (reference sequence). The length of the CDR3 is 14 residues. CDR3 in DNA: TGTGCCAGCAGCTTACGGGAGAACACCGGGGAGCTGTTTTTT. Translation: CASSLRENTGELFF. Based on the CDR3 plus reference TRBV7-9 and TRBJ2-2, the full variable domain is DTGVSQNPRHKITKRGQNVTFRCDPISEHNRLYWYRQTLGQGPEFLTYFQNEAQLEKSRLLSDRFSAERPKGSFSTLEIQRTEQGDSAMYLCASSLRENTGELFFGEGSRLTVL.

This clonotype was picked up a small number of times. The rearrangement uses TRBV12-3 or TRBV12-4 and TRBJ2-1; 11 nucleotides agree with TRBD2. J gave up 1 base and V 6 bases, and 5 bases lay outside the gene matches. The CDR3 has 16 amino acids. The CDR3: CASSSGLAVSYNEQFF. CDR3 in DNA: TGTGCCAGCAGCTCGGGACTAGCGGTTTCCTACAATGAGCAGTTCTTC.

At least ten counts were recorded for this clonotype. The chain joins TRBV5-1 to TRBJ2-1, with 8 bases that match TRBD2. V was pared by 0 bases and J by 3 bases, with 5 bases of the junction left unmatched. The CDR3 is made up of 16 amino acids. Germline V gene sequence: CDR1 SGHRS, CDR2 YFSETQ. This chain's CDR3 is CASSLVAGILYNEQFF. The CDR3 DNA reads TGCGCCAGCAGCTTGGTAGCGGGAATCCTCTACAATGAGCAGTTCTTC.

The rearrangement uses TRBV25-1 and TRBJ2-1; weak D call: TRBD2 (6 bases). Germline CDR1 and CDR2: MGHDK and SYGVNS. The V end lost 7 bases, the J end lost 7 bases, and 20 bases lay between the germline ends. The CDR3 extends over 15 amino acids. The CDR3 spells CASTLGGTAINEQFF. The DNA of the CDR3 is TGTGCCAGCACCCTGGGCGGGACGGCTATAAATGAGCAGTTCTTC.

This chain connects TRBV30 to TRBJ1-2; a possible D gene is TRBD1 (5 bases). CDR3 length: 14 residues. From germline, CDR1 is GTSNPN and CDR2 SVGIG (reference sequence). V lost 7 bases and J 4 bases, leaving 19 bases between the germline ends. CDR3 DNA sequence: TGTGCCTTTACACCCAAATCAGGGACCTATGGCTACACCTTC. Translation: CAFTPKSGTYGYTF. The complete variable domain, with remaining parts taken from reference TRBV30 and TRBJ1-2, reads SQTIHQWPATLVQPVGSPLSLECTVEGTSNPNLYWYRQAAGRGLQLLFYSVGIGQISSEVPQNLSASRPQDRQFILSSKKLLLSDSGFYLCAFTPKSGTYGYTFGSGTRLTVV.

This clonotype was counted many times. J is TRBJ1-3 and V is TRBV3-1; a possible D gene is TRBD1 (6 bases). Trimming removed 1 base at V and 8 bases at J, with 12 bases between. Germline CDR1 is LGHDT and CDR2 is YNNKEL (reference sequence). This CDR3 contains 14 residues. The chain's CDR3 is CASSQGGGLDTIYF. The CDR3 coding sequence is TGTGCCAGCAGCCAAGGTGGGGGCCTGGACACCATATATTTT.

This clonotype has a handful of counts. The chain's CDR3 is CASTDPGQGRNTEAFF. The CDR3 DNA sequence: TGTGCCAGCACTGACCCGGGACAGGGGAGGAACACTGAAGCTTTCTTT. The V gene is TRBV28, the J gene TRBJ1-1; 10 positions agree with TRBD1. This CDR3 contains 16 residues. V lost 7 bases and J lost 1; bases outside the gene matches: 9. Germline V gene data show CDR1 as MDHEN and CDR2 as SYDVKM. Full variable domain (outside the CDR3, taken from reference TRBV28 and TRBJ1-1): DVKVTQSSRYLVKRTGEKVFLECVQDMDHENMFWYRQDPGLGLRLIYFSYDVKMKEKGDIPEGYSVSREKKERFSLILESASTNQTSMYLCASTDPGQGRNTEAFFGQGTRLTVV.

This clonotype was detected many times. The genes are TRBV6-5 and TRBJ2-7, with D unresolved. Germline-derived CDR1 and CDR2 are MNHEY and SVGAGI. The V end was cut by 2 bases, the J end by 0 bases, with 11 bases between. The CDR3 is 15 amino acids. CDR3 nucleotides: TGTGCCAGCAGTTACCTGGGCGTAGGCTCCTACGAGCAGTACTTC. It encodes CASSYLGVGSYEQYF.

This clonotype has a count of ten or more. CDR3 sequence (DNA): TGTGCCAGCAGCAATGGGAGGCTGGCTACAGGGAGCACCCAAGAGACCCAGTACTTC. Its translation: CASSNGRLATGSTQETQYF. The J gene is TRBJ2-5, the V gene TRBV21-1; the DNA was not used to check the table's D call, TRBD1. TRBV21-1 is shown as a pseudogene. The CDR3 contains 19 residues.

This clonotype was counted at least ten times. J is TRBJ2-7 and V is TRBV11-2; TRBD1 is a possible D gene (5 bases). CDR3 length equals 15 residues. The germline V gene encodes CDR1 SGHAT and CDR2 FQNNGV. V was shortened by 5 bases and J by 3 bases, with 17 bases between the two germline ends. CDR3 bases: TGTGCCAGCAGCGCCCCCTTACCAGGGCTCTACGAGCAGTACTTC. The encoded protein is CASSAPLPGLYEQYF.

The chain carries TRBV3-1 and TRBJ2-5; a weak D match, TRBD2 (6 bases). Germline loops: CDR1 LGHDT, CDR2 YNNKEL (reference sequence). The CDR3 is 17 amino acids. V lost 0 bases to trimming and J lost 5 bases, with 19 bases between them. The CDR3 loop reads CASSQDQDIGGMETQYF. CDR3 DNA: TGTGCCAGCAGCCAAGATCAGGACATAGGAGGGATGGAGACCCAGTACTTC.

This clonotype was seen at least ten times. A read error may account for a junction end that differs from germline. The DNA for the CDR3 is TGTGCCAGCAGCCAGGGGTCATTC. This sequence encodes CASSQGSF. V usage is TRBV7-9 and J usage is TRBJ2-5, with a weak D call TRBD1 (6 bases). The length of the CDR3 is 8 residues. CDR1 and CDR2 (germline): SEHNR, FQNEAQ (reference sequence). Full variable domain (remainder filled in from reference TRBV7-9 and TRBJ2-5): DTGVSQNPRHKITKRGQNVTFRCDPISEHNRLYWYRQTLGQGPEFLTYFQNEAQLEKSRLLSDRFSAERPKGSFSTLEIQRTEQGDSAMYLCASSQGSFGPGTRLLVL.

The sample holds many counts of this clonotype. This rearrangement joins TRBV20-1 to TRBJ2-3; 13 bases match TRBD2. Germline loops: CDR1 DFQATT, CDR2 SNEGSKA (reference sequence). This CDR3 is 14 amino acids long. Losses at the gene ends were 6 bases for V and 7 bases for J; bases not matched to a gene: 7. CDR3 protein: CSARTSGSRNTQYF. The CDR3 region has the DNA TGCAGTGCCAGGACTAGCGGGAGTAGAAATACGCAGTATTTT.

This clonotype came up many times. This sequence joins TRBV29-1 and TRBJ2-2; TRBD1 matches 7 bases. The V and J ends lost 5 bases and 6 bases, in that order; junction bases with no gene match: 3. The CDR3 sequence is 12 residues long. Germline CDR1 SQVTM, CDR2 ANQGSEA. CDR3 protein: CSVRQGAGELFF. The CDR3 DNA reads TGCAGCGTTCGACAGGGAGCCGGGGAGCTGTTTTTT.

This clonotype was observed many times. The chain links TRBV9 to TRBJ2-5, with D tentatively TRBD2 (6 bases). The germline V and J ends were trimmed by 6 bases and 4 bases, with 22 bases remaining between them. The CDR3 is made up of 16 amino acids. Germline CDR1 reads SGDLS; CDR2 reads YYNGEE. This chain's CDR3 is CASTRTGESPSETQYF. DNA of the CDR3: TGTGCCAGCACCCGAACGGGGGAGAGCCCCTCAGAGACCCAGTACTTC.

The chain has TRBV7-9 and TRBJ1-2, with D maybe TRBD1 (5 bases). Trimming took off 2 bases at V and 4 bases at J, with 11 bases between the two ends. Germline CDR1 and CDR2: SEHNR and FQNEAQ (reference sequence). The CDR3 has 14 amino acids. The CDR3 sequence: CASSLQGFAYGYTF. CDR3 nucleotide sequence: TGTGCCAGCAGCTTACAGGGATTCGCCTATGGCTACACCTTC.

This clonotype was recorded many times. The chain recombines TRBV28 with TRBJ2-5; D remains ambiguous. V lost 1 base and J 6 bases, leaving 9 bases between the germline ends. CDR3 length: 13 amino acids. Per the germline V gene, CDR1 is MDHEN and CDR2 is SYDVKM. DNA of the CDR3: TGTGCCAGCAGTTTATCCATGGTCAAGACCCAGTACTTC. Translating gives CASSLSMVKTQYF.